These T cell receptor beta chains were read from a single sample in a study of post-analysis software for immune sequencing data. In TCRdb, the PCR reads were re-called with MiXCR into one record per CDR3 protein. The sample consists of approximately 730,000 distinct CDR3 sequences, about half of them appearing once. Source material: blood. The source is a girl aged 10 to 17 with multiple sclerosis. Each CDR3 is given with its conserved first and last residue. The order of the fields is CDR3 protein, CDR3 DNA, clone size, J gene, V gene, D gene. The D gene is left open where the match is weak. Rows may omit the clone size; those that give it use once, few, many or a size class.

CDR3: CASSNGGLAGPKANEQFF
DNA: TGTGCCAGCAGCAACGGAGGACTAGCGGGGCCCAAAGCCAATGAGCAGTTCTTC
size: NA
J: TRBJ2-1
V: TRBV6-1
D: TRBD2

CDR3: CASSDGNYEQYF
DNA: TGTGCCAGCAGTGACGGAAACTACGAGCAGTACTTC
size: NA
J: TRBJ2-7
V: TRBV2
D: NA

CDR3: CASSALGGQPQHF
DNA: TGTGCCAGCAGCGCCCTGGGGGGTCAGCCCCAGCATTTT
size: once
J: TRBJ1-5
V: TRBV27
D: NA

CDR3: CASSSTFGGQYEQYF
DNA: TGTGCCAGCAGCTCCACCTTTGGCGGGCAGTACGAGCAGTACTTC
size: few
J: TRBJ2-7
V: TRBV11-1
D: NA

CDR3: CASTGTFYEQYF
DNA: TGTGCCAGCACCGGGACTTTCTACGAGCAGTACTTC
size: few
J: TRBJ2-7
V: TRBV6-2/TRBV6-3
D: NA

CDR3: CASSLSGHTFYTF
DNA: TGTGCCAGCAGTTTATCAGGACACACGTTCTACACCTTC
size: NA
J: TRBJ1-2
V: TRBV27
D: NA

CDR3: CASSSDRDSSWAQYF
DNA: TGTGCCAGCAGCTCGGACCGGGACAGTTCCTGGGCCCAGTACTTC
size: NA
J: TRBJ2-5
V: TRBV7-9
D: TRBD1

CDR3: CASSLAGRFYEQYF
DNA: TGTGCCAGCAGCTTAGCGGGAAGGTTCTACGAGCAGTACTTC
size: NA
J: TRBJ2-7
V: TRBV7-2
D: NA

CDR3: CASSSGLAAGSGANVLTF
DNA: TGTGCCAGCAGCTCCGGACTAGCGGCAGGATCTGGGGCCAACGTCCTGACTTTC
size: NA
J: TRBJ2-6
V: TRBV7-2
D: TRBD2

CDR3: CSVEEETQYF
DNA: TGCAGCGTTGAAGAAGAGACCCAGTACTTC
size: many
J: TRBJ2-5
V: TRBV29-1
D: NA

CDR3: CASSSTGTGGPGANVLTF
DNA: TGTGCCAGCAGCTCTACCGGGACAGGGGGTCCCGGGGCCAACGTCCTGACTTTC
size: NA
J: TRBJ2-6
V: TRBV7-9
D: TRBD1

CDR3: CASSQGAGANVLTF
DNA: TGTGCCAGCAGTCAGGGGGCTGGGGCCAACGTCCTGACTTTC
size: NA
J: TRBJ2-6
V: TRBV4-3
D: TRBD1

CDR3: CASSPRLGRNEQYF
DNA: TGTGCCAGCAGCCCTCGACTAGGAAGGAACGAGCAGTACTTC
size: NA
J: TRBJ2-7
V: TRBV21-1
D: NA

CDR3: CATSGEGYGGFNEKLFF
DNA: TGTGCCACCAGCGGGGAGGGGTACGGAGGGTTTAATGAAAAACTGTTTTTT
size: few
J: TRBJ1-4
V: TRBV15
D: NA

CDR3: CASSSGLAQEYF
DNA: TGTGCCAGCAGCTCCGGACTAGCCCAAGAGTACTTC
size: once
J: TRBJ2-4
V: TRBV5-5
D: TRBD2

CDR3: CASSSQSSDTQYF
DNA: TGCGCCAGCAGCTCACAGAGCTCAGATACGCAGTATTTT
size: few
J: TRBJ2-3
V: TRBV4-3
D: NA

CDR3: CATSDGGGGNQPQHF
DNA: TGTGCCACCAGTGATGGGGGTGGTGGCAATCAGCCCCAGCATTTT
size: once
J: TRBJ1-5
V: TRBV24-1
D: NA

CDR3: CASSLENGSTDTQYF
DNA: TGCGCCAGCAGCTTGGAAAACGGGAGCACAGATACGCAGTATTTT
size: NA
J: TRBJ2-3
V: TRBV5-1
D: NA

CDR3: CSAREDSRDTGEKLFF
DNA: TGCAGTGCTAGAGAAGACTCCCGGGACACGGGTGAAAAACTGTTTTTT
size: NA
J: TRBJ1-4
V: TRBV20-1
D: NA

CDR3: CSAEGGGAAGGVLNEQFF
DNA: TGCAGCGCAGAGGGCGGGGGCGCGGCGGGAGGAGTACTCAATGAGCAGTTCTTC
size: NA
J: TRBJ2-1
V: TRBV29-1
D: TRBD2

CDR3: CASSLTNIEAFF
DNA: TGTGCCAGCAGTTTAACCAACATTGAAGCTTTCTTT
size: NA
J: TRBJ1-1
V: TRBV14
D: NA

CDR3: CSASEGQPQHF
DNA: TGCAGTGCTAGTGAGGGCCAGCCCCAGCATTTT
size: few
J: TRBJ1-5
V: TRBV20-1
D: NA

CDR3: CASSRGSNDAQYF
DNA: TGTGCCAGCAGCCGAGGGTCGAATGATGCGCAGTACTTC
size: NA
J: TRBJ2-4
V: TRBV5-4
D: NA

CDR3: CASGERNTDTQYF
DNA: TGCGCCAGCGGGGAGCGGAACACAGATACGCAGTATTTT
size: NA
J: TRBJ2-3
V: TRBV10-1
D: NA

CDR3: CASSPRVAGDEQFF
DNA: TGTGCCAGCAGTCCCCGGGTAGCGGGAGATGAGCAGTTCTTC
size: NA
J: TRBJ2-1
V: TRBV6-6
D: TRBD2

CDR3: CASSFGEGGYQPQHF
DNA: TGTGCCAGCAGCTTTGGGGAAGGAGGGTACCAGCCCCAGCATTTT
size: NA
J: TRBJ1-5
V: TRBV12-3/TRBV12-4
D: NA

CDR3: CASSLAPALAGDEQFF
DNA: TGTGCCAGCAGTTTAGCCCCAGCGCTAGCGGGAGATGAGCAGTTCTTC
size: few
J: TRBJ2-1
V: TRBV12-3/TRBV12-4
D: TRBD2

CDR3: CASSLGTARSEQFF
DNA: TGTGCCAGCAGCCTCGGGACTGCGAGGAGTGAGCAGTTCTTC
size: once
J: TRBJ2-1
V: TRBV9
D: NA

CDR3: CASKIGQGYMNTEAFF
DNA: TGTGCCAGCAAGATAGGACAGGGTTATATGAACACTGAAGCTTTCTTT
size: NA
J: TRBJ1-1
V: TRBV27
D: TRBD1

CDR3: CATSDGLAGKAQYF
DNA: TGTGCCACCAGTGATGGACTAGCGGGAAAGGCCCAGTACTTC
size: NA
J: TRBJ2-7
V: TRBV24-1
D: TRBD2

CDR3: CASKGGREKLFF
DNA: TGTGCCAGCAAGGGAGGGAGGGAAAAACTGTTTTTT
size: NA
J: TRBJ1-4
V: TRBV6-6
D: NA

CDR3: CASSQDLRGTETQYF
DNA: TGCGCCAGCAGCCAAGATCTGAGGGGAACGGAGACCCAGTACTTC
size: NA
J: TRBJ2-5
V: TRBV4-3
D: NA

CDR3: CASSPTGPTHGYTF
DNA: TGTGCCAGCAGCCCGACAGGTCCCACCCATGGCTACACCTTC
size: NA
J: TRBJ1-2
V: TRBV6-1
D: NA

CDR3: CSARDWSEQSYNEQFF
DNA: TGCAGTGCTAGAGATTGGTCTGAGCAGTCCTACAATGAGCAGTTCTTC
size: few
J: TRBJ2-1
V: TRBV20-1
D: NA

CDR3: CASSLEGPNYEQYF
DNA: TGTGCCAGCAGCTTAGAGGGACCCAACTACGAGCAGTACTTC
size: few
J: TRBJ2-7
V: TRBV7-9
D: NA

CDR3: CASSPQGAGYEQYF
DNA: TGTGCCAGCAGCCCACAGGGGGCTGGCTACGAGCAGTACTTC
size: many
J: TRBJ2-7
V: TRBV7-2
D: TRBD1

CDR3: CASSEPVGTNYGYTF
DNA: TGTGCCAGCAGTGAACCAGTAGGCACTAACTATGGCTACACCTTC
size: NA
J: TRBJ1-2
V: TRBV6-1
D: NA

CDR3: CSVEDRWQGNNGYTF
DNA: TGCAGCGTTGAAGATCGGTGGCAGGGGAACAATGGCTACACCTTC
size: few
J: TRBJ1-2
V: TRBV29-1
D: NA